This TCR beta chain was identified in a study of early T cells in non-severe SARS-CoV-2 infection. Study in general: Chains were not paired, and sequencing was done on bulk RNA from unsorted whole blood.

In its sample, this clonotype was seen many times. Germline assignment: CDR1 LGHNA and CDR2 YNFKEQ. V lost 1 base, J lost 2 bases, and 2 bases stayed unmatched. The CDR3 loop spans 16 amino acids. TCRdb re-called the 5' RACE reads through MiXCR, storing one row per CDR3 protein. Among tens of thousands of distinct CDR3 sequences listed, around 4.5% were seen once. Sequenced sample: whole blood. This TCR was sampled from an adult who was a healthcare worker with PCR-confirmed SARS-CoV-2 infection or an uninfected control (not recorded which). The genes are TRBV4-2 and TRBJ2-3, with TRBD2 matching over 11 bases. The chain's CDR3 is CASSQGGLAVTDTQYF. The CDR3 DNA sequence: TGTGCCAGCAGCCAAGGGGGACTAGCGGTCACAGATACGCAGTATTTT.